A single sample gave rise to the 8 T cell receptor beta chains below, sequenced in a study of shared clonotypes between healthy human individuals. Sequenced by immunoSEQ multiplex PCR; TCRdb stores in-frame clones only, minus some. Of around 2,100,000 clones in the sample, roughly 94% were seen once. Selected positively for CCR7 and CD45RO-negative, naive CD8 cells excluded terminally differentiated effector memory CD45RA+ cells. Sequenced: naive CD8+ T cells sorted from blood. The receptor source for this set is a man aged 18 to 30 in good health.

Comments on this clone: Other nucleotide sequences in the sample specify the same CDR3. This chain joins TRBV9 and TRBJ1-6; no clear D gene. Trimming pared 0 bases from V and 10 bases from J, leaving 5 bases between. Germline lookup yields CDR1 SGDLS and CDR2 YYNGEE. This CDR3 has 12 amino acids. The CDR3 bases are TGTGCCAGCAGCGTAGGAAGCTCACCCCTCCACTTT. The encoded protein is CASSVGSSPLHF.

This chain connects TRBV2 to TRBJ2-7; D is undetermined. Germline assignment: CDR1 SNHLY and CDR2 FYNNEI. Trimming pared 4 bases from V and 7 bases from J, leaving 11 bases between. The CDR3 length is 12 residues. The CDR3 nucleotides read TGTGCCAGCAGTGGGAAGGACGGGGAGCAGTACTTC. This encodes CASSGKDGEQYF.

V is TRBV29-1 and J is TRBJ2-1; possible D gene TRBD2, 6 bases. V shed 5 bases and J shed 8 bases, with 16 bases lying between them. Germline V gene data show CDR1 as SQVTM and CDR2 as ANQGSEA. This CDR3 has 13 residues. Here the CDR3 reads CSVPLAVGDEQFF. In DNA form, the CDR3 reads TGCAGCGTTCCACTAGCTGTGGGTGATGAGCAGTTCTTC.

The genes are TRBV7-9 and TRBJ2-1, with 13 bases fitting TRBD2. The junction had 5 bases not matched to a gene; V was cut back by 5 bases and J by 7 bases. Germline CDR1 reads SEHNR; CDR2 reads FQNEAQ (reference sequence). This CDR3 is built from 15 residues. The CDR3 nucleotides are TGTGCCAGCAGCATCGGACTAGCGGGAGTAAATGAGCAGTTCTTC. Its translation: CASSIGLAGVNEQFF.

The chain couples TRBV19 to TRBJ2-7; the D is unclear. The CDR3 sequence is 13 residues long. V was shortened by 6 bases and J by 4 bases, with 13 bases between the two germline ends. Germline V CDR1 and CDR2: LNHDA, SQIVND (reference sequence). CDR3 sequence: CASSFSNGYEQYF. The DNA for the CDR3 is TGTGCCAGTAGCTTTTCCAATGGATACGAGCAGTACTTC. The full variable domain, in which reference TRBV19 and TRBJ2-7 provide the parts outside the CDR3, is DGGITQSPKYLFRKEGQNVTLSCEQNLNHDAMYWYRQDPGQGLRLIYYSQIVNDFQKGDIAEGYSVSREKKESFPLTVTSAQKNPTAFYLCASSFSNGYEQYFGPGTRLTVT.

V is TRBV6-5 and J is TRBJ2-2; a possible D gene is TRBD1 (6 bases). The CDR3 has 15 residues. Looked up from germline, CDR1 is MNHEY and CDR2 is SVGAGI. The V end lost 4 bases, the J end lost 0 bases, and 9 bases lay between the germline ends. The CDR3 loop reads CASSFGTPNTGELFF. In DNA, the CDR3 is TGTGCCAGCAGTTTTGGGACACCGAACACCGGGGAGCTGTTTTTT.

The genes are TRBV4-3 and TRBJ2-5; D ambiguous. Germline V gives CDR1 LGHNA, CDR2 YSLEER. Deletions cut 3 bases from V and 2 bases from J, with 7 bases between. The CDR3 is 13 residues long. The chain's CDR3 is CASSHVGQETQYF. CDR3 sequence (DNA): TGCGCCAGCAGCCATGTGGGGCAAGAGACCCAGTACTTC.

This clone was observed once. This chain connects TRBV9 to TRBJ2-7, with a weak D call TRBD1 (7 bases). This CDR3 spans 13 amino acids. Germline V lookup: CDR1 SGDLS, CDR2 YYNGEE. Between the trimmed V and J ends, which lost 5 bases and 4 bases, there was a span of 13 bases. Here the CDR3 DNA reads TGTGCCAGCAGTCGGCAGGGGGGTTACGAGCAGTACTTC. Translating it yields CASSRQGGYEQYF.